Given below is one TCR beta chain in context. The assay was immunoSEQ multiplex PCR, and TCRdb's table has in-frame clones only and misses some. This sample yields about 120,000 clones, of which less than 90% are seen a single time; 9.5% to 13% belongs to the top ten. CDR1 is SGHVS, CDR2 FQNEAQ, per germline. The length of the CDR3 is 15 residues. V was pared by 5 bases and J by 1 base, with 15 bases between. The data derive from a study of blood T cell repertoires in COVID-19. Sequencing was performed on peripheral blood. The V call is TRBV7-8, the J call TRBJ2-7; perhaps TRBD2 as D (7 bases). The TCR originated in a man older than 75 with acute or convalescent COVID-19. The CDR3 reads CASSRPGGPSYEQYF. The CDR3 DNA is TGTGCCAGCAGCAGACCCGGGGGGCCTTCCTACGAGCAGTACTTC.